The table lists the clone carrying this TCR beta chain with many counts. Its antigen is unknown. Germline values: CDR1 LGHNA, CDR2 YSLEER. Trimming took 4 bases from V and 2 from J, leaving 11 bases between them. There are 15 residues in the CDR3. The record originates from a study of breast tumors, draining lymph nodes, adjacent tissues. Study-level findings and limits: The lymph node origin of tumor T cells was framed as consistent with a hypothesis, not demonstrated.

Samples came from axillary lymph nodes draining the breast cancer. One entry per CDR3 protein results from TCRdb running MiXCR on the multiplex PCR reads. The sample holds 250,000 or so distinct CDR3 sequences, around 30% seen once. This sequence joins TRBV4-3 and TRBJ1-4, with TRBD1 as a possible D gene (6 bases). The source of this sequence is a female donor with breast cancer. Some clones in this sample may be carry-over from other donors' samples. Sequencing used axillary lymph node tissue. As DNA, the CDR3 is TGCGCCAGCAGCCGAGACAGGCTCACTAATGAAAAACTGTTTTTT. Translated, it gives CASSRDRLTNEKLFF.